This T cell receptor (beta chain) was captured in a study of regulatory T cells in long-lasting Graves disease. For TCR beta, libraries came from iRepertoire HTBI primers and Arm-PCR of CDR3 regions. TCRdb reprocessed the multiplex PCR reads with MiXCR, giving one entry per CDR3 protein. Of approximately 480,000 distinct CDR3 sequences detected, 15% to 20% appear once; the ten largest clones hold 12%. The time point is: newly diagnosed GD, antithyroid drugs for less than 3 months. Following extraction of RNA from PBMCs, that RNA was used to make the TCR library. Clinicians diagnosed Graves' disease using American Thyroid Association guidelines. Between the trimmed V and J ends, which lost 1 base and 0 bases, there was a span of 10 bases. This CDR3 comprises 16 residues. CDR1 and CDR2 from the germline V gene are SEHNR and FQNEAQ (reference sequence). Regarding the study as a whole: Persistent disease showed a preference for TRBV28, TRBJ1-2 and TRBJ2-5.

This clonotype was observed a few times. The target antigen is unknown. The sample was also linked to a second study, of T cells in Graves' hyperthyroidism and ophthalmopathy.

The material sequenced was peripheral blood mononuclear cells (PBMCs), taken at new diagnosis, from a patient treated with antithyroid drugs. The receptor was isolated from a man between 35 and 55 years old with Graves disease. The rearrangement links TRBV7-9 to TRBJ2-1; D remains ambiguous. The CDR3 region is CASSLERLLSYNEQFF. CDR3 DNA: TGTGCCAGCAGCTTAGAGAGACTCCTCTCCTACAATGAGCAGTTCTTC.